This is a list of T cell receptor beta chains from one sample in a study of CD8+ T cells in alopecia areata. This table comes from immunoSEQ multiplex PCR, and its TCRdb copy is limited to in-frame clones, with some not included. Altogether fewer than 40,000 clones are present, around 60% being singletons, with the ten largest covering approximately 40%. Sequenced sample: NKG2D-high CD8+ T cells sorted from blood. All receptors derive from a human donor with alopecia areata. The conserved cysteine and the conserved F or W are not part of the CDR3 here. Part of the rows lack a size; the others show once, few, many or a class for expanded clones.

length | J | V | size | CDR3
18 | TRBJ2-1 | TRBV28 | . | ASSLRIVRLAGGSYNEQF
13 | TRBJ2-7 | TRBV4-1 | few | ASSQISGPAYEQY
12 | TRBJ2-2 | TRBV4-1 | . | ASSQDVTTGELF
13 | . | TRBV27 | few | ASSLGYLSIYEQY
12 | TRBJ2-7 | TRBV5-4 | . | ASSTGTGYIEQY
17 | TRBJ2-3 | TRBV5-4 | few | ASSLGLAGGPFSTDTQY
13 | TRBJ2-5 | TRBV28 | . | ASSLVYSGRETQY
11 | TRBJ2-3 | TRBV19 | few | ASSIFNADTQY
9 | TRBJ2-1 | TRBV20-1 | few | SASNGNEQF
15 | TRBJ2-2 | TRBV7-3 | . | ASSPRASGGANGELF
12 | TRBJ2-7 | TRBV6-5 | . | ASSSFTGSDEQY
14 | TRBJ2-1 | TRBV9 | . | ASSDRTSGKYNEQF
12 | TRBJ2-2 | TRBV30 | few | AWRAGTYTGELF
16 | TRBJ2-5 | TRBV7-9 | few | ASSSGRDRPSFEETQY
12 | TRBJ1-6 | TRBV19 | . | ASSISEGRPDKD
11 | TRBJ2-1 | TRBV4-1 | once | ASSQGLYNEQF
12 | TRBJ1-1 | TRBV4-2 | . | ASSQYFGVTEAF
9 | TRBJ1-1 | TRBV7-9 | . | ASSATPEAF
11 | TRBJ2-4 | TRBV9 | . | ASGSGTENIQY
15 | TRBJ2-6 | TRBV7-9 | . | ASSLVDSTEGANVLT
12 | TRBJ2-7 | TRBV19 | few | ASSMNRDPTNKY
14 | TRBJ1-1 | TRBV27 | . | ASSLPITGPGAEAF
14 | TRBJ2-2 | TRBV27 | . | ASREGTGGSVGELF
12 | TRBJ2-3 | TRBV11-2 | . | ASTSPTGTDTQY